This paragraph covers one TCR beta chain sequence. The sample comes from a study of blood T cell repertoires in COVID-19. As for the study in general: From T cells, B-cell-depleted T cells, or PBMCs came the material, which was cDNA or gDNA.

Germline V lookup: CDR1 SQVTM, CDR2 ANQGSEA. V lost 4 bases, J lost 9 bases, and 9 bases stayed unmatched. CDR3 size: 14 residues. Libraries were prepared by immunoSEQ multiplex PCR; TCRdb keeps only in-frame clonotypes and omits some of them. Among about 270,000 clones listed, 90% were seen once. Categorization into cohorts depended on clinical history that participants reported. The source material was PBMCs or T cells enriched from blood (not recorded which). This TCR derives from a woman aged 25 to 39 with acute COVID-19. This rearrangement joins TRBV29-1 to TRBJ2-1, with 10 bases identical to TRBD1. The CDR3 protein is CSVARGQGVREQFF. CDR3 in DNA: TGCAGCGTTGCCCGAGGACAGGGGGTCCGTGAGCAGTTCTTC.